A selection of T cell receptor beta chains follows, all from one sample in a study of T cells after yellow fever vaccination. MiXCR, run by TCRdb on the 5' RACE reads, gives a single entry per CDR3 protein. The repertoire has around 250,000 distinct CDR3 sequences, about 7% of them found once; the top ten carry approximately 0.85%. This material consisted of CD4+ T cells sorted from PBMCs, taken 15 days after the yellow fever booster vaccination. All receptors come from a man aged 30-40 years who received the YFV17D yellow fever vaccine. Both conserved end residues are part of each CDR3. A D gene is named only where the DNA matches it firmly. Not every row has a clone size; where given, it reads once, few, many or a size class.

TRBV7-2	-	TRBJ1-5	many	TGTGCCAGCAGCTTAGGGGGGGCGGTAAATCAGCCCCAGCATTTT	CASSLGGAVNQPQHF
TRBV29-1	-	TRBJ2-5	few	TGCAGCGTTGAAGTACAGGGTGGGATTCGGGAGACCCAGTACTTC	CSVEVQGGIRETQYF
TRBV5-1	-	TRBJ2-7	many	TGCGCCAGCAGCTTGGACGGCAACTACGAGCAGTACTTC	CASSLDGNYEQYF
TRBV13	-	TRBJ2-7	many	TGTGCCAGCAGCCTCCGGGACACCTACGAGCAGTACTTC	CASSLRDTYEQYF
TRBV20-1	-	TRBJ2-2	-	TGCAGTGCCCGAGGGGGACAAGGTGCCGCGAACACCGGGGAGCTGTTTTTT	CSARGGQGAANTGELFF
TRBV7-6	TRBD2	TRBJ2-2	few	TGTGCCAGCAGCCCAAGACTAGCGCGGCACGGGGAGCTGTTTTTT	CASSPRLARHGELFF
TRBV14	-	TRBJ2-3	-	TGTGCCAGCAGCCAAGCCAAGAGAACTAGTTTTTCCGATACGCAGTATTTT	CASSQAKRTSFSDTQYF
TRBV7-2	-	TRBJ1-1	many	TGTGCCAGCAGCCCAGGGCCGGGTCGGGAGAACACTGAAGCTTTCTTT	CASSPGPGRENTEAFF
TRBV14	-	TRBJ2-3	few	TGTGCCAGCAGCCAGCTCGGGCATAGCACAGATACGCAGTATTTT	CASSQLGHSTDTQYF
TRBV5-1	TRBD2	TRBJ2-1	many	TGCGCCAGCAGCTTGGACGGGAGGTCCTACAATGAGCAGTTCTTC	CASSLDGRSYNEQFF
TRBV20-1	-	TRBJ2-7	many	TGCAGTGCCAGACCAGAAGATGATAACTACGAGCAGTACTTC	CSARPEDDNYEQYF
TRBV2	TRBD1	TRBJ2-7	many	TGTGCCAGCAATCGACCTCCTACAGGGGGCGAAGAGCAGTACTTC	CASNRPPTGGEEQYF
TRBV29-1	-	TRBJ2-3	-	TGCAGCGTCCTCCCCCTGGGGGATACGCAGTATTTT	CSVLPLGDTQYF
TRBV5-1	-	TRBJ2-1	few	TGCGCCAGCCGGGACCCCAACGACGGTGAGCAGTTCTTC	CASRDPNDGEQFF
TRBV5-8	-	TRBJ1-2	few	TGTGCCAGCCGCTTGGTTGGGGGCTACACCTTC	CASRLVGGYTF
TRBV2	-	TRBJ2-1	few	TGTGCCAGCAGTTCCTGGGGGGCCGCCTACAATGAGCAGTTCTTC	CASSSWGAAYNEQFF
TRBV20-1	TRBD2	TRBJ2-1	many	TGCAGTGCCCTCGGGACTAGCGGAGTGAGCTCCTACAATGAGCAGTTCTTC	CSALGTSGVSSYNEQFF
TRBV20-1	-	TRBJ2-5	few	TGCAGTGCTTGGACGCGAGAGACCCAGTACTTC	CSAWTRETQYF
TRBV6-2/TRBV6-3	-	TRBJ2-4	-	TGTGCCAGCAGCTTGAGGGATATAAACATTCAGTACTTC	CASSLRDINIQYF
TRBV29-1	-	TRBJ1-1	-	TGCAGCGGGTTGGATCTAACTGAAGCTTTCTTT	CSGLDLTEAFF
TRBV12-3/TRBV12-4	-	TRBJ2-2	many	TGTGCCAGCAGTTTAGGATGGGGAATCGACACCGGGGAGCTGTTTTTT	CASSLGWGIDTGELFF
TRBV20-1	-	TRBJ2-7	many	TGCAGTGCTAGACTAGGCGGCCACGAGCAGTACTTC	CSARLGGHEQYF
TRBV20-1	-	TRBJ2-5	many	TGCAGTGCTAGAACTAAAGGGAGAGGCGATGAGACCCAGTACTTC	CSARTKGRGDETQYF
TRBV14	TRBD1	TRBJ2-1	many	TGTGCCAGTTTCTCTACGGGACAGGGATACAATGAGCAGTTCTTC	CASFSTGQGYNEQFF
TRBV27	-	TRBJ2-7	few	TGTGCCAGCAGTCTTTCCGGGACGCCCATCTACGAGCAGTACTTC	CASSLSGTPIYEQYF
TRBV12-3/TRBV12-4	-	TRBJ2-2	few	TGTGCCAGCAGTCCCTCAGGCGCGGGCACCGGGGAGCTGTTTTTT	CASSPSGAGTGELFF
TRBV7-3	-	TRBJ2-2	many	TGTGCCAGCAGTAAAGCGGGCGGGGAGCTGTTTTTT	CASSKAGGELFF
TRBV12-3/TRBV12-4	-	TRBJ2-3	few	TGTGCCAGCACTCCGGACGGGCTCGGGGGAGATACGCAGTATTTT	CASTPDGLGGDTQYF
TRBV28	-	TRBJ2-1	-	TGTGCCAGCAGTTTTCTCGCTGGAGGGTCCTACAATGAGCAGTTCTTC	CASSFLAGGSYNEQFF
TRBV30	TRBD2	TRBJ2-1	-	TGTGCCTGGAGTGGTAGCGGGGCCCGCAATGAGCAGTTCTTC	CAWSGSGARNEQFF
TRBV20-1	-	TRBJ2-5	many	TGCAGTGTTCAAGGTTACTACCCTGAAGAGACCCAGTACTTC	CSVQGYYPEETQYF
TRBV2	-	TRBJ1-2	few	TGTGCCAGCAGTCCCGGGGGAGGCGACTATGGCTACACCTTC	CASSPGGGDYGYTF
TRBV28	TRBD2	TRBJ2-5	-	TGTGCCAGCATTAGCGGGAGGGGAGAGACCCAGTACTTC	CASISGRGETQYF
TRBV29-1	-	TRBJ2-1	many	TGCAGCGTTGATGGGACCCCTTACAATGAGCAGTTCTTC	CSVDGTPYNEQFF
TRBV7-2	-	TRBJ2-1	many	TGTGCCAGCAGCTTACAGGGGCTCTCCTACAATGAGCAGTTCTTC	CASSLQGLSYNEQFF
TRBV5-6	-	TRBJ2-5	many	TGTGCCAGCAGCTTGGTTGGACAGCCCCAAGAGACCCAGTACTTC	CASSLVGQPQETQYF
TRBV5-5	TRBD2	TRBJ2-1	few	TGTGCCAGCAGCCCACGGACTAGCGGTCCCGACAATGAGCAGTTCTTC	CASSPRTSGPDNEQFF
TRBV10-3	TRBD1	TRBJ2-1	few	TGTGCCATCAGTGAGTCCCGACAGGGTTCTTACAATGAGCAGTTCTTC	CAISESRQGSYNEQFF
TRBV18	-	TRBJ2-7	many	TGTGCCAGCTCCCCAAATACAGGGTACCACGAGCAGTACTTC	CASSPNTGYHEQYF
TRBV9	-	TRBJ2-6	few	TGTGCCAGCAGCGTAGGGGCTTTCGGGGCCAACGTCCTGACTTTC	CASSVGAFGANVLTF
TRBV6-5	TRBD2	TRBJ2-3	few	TGTGCCACCGTTAGCGGGACGAGCACAGATACGCAGTATTTT	CATVSGTSTDTQYF
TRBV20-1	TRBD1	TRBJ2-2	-	TGCAGTGCTCAGGGCGGACAGGGCTACACCGGGGAGCTGTTTTTT	CSAQGGQGYTGELFF
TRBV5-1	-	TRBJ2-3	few	TGCGCCAGCAGCTATAGCTCTAACCCTGGGGATACGCAGTATTTT	CASSYSSNPGDTQYF
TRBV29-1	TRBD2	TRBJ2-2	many	TGCAGCGTCCACTCGGGAGGACCCTCGAACACCGGGGAGCTGTTTTTT	CSVHSGGPSNTGELFF
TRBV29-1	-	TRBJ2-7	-	TGCAGCGTTGCAGCGACAGGCTACGAGCAGTACTTC	CSVAATGYEQYF
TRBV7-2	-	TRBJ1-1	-	TGTGCCAGCAGCCTACTAATGCGGGGCGAAGCTTTCTTT	CASSLLMRGEAFF
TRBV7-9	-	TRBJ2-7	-	TGTGCCAGCAGTTCCGGCGGCAGGAGCTCCTACGAGCAGTACTTC	CASSSGGRSSYEQYF
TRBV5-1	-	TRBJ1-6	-	TGCGCCAGCAGCTCAGGGACGTCACCCCTCCACTTT	CASSSGTSPLHF
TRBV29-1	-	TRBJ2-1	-	TGCAGCGCCGGCGGTCAGGGACCCTACAATGAGCAGTTCTTC	CSAGGQGPYNEQFF